This T cell receptor (beta chain) was captured by sequencing in a study of T cell repertoires in cytomegalovirus infection (dated by TCRdb to about 2019). Broadly, across the study: Peptide stimulations targeted recently identified HLA-C-restricted CMV epitopes, whose presentation resists viral immunomodulation, together with well-studied HLA-B-restricted epitopes. Donor HLA type was relevant to the analysis, because carriage of CMV infection together with the matching HLA type was indicated by public TCR beta signatures.

In the case of this clonotype: The antigen it recognizes is unknown. Base qualities were left out, and no much larger clone turns up one base away.

Sequences DFQATT (CDR1) and SNEGSKA (CDR2) are obtained from the germline V gene (reference sequence). Reading from cysteine to phenylalanine, the CDR3 counts 15 amino acids. Only CDR3 DNA is held: 45 bases, read in frame from base 1. At the junction V is shortened by 3 bases and J by 3 bases, with 18 bases in between. Sample treatment or condition, as interpreted from the label and publication: in vitro stimulation with specific CMV peptide epitopes to enrich CMV-specific T cells. Here is what the overall study found, with its caveats: In both this cohort and an independent cohort of several hundred donors, the cumulative frequency of public TCR beta family members distinguished carriers of CMV infection plus the relevant HLA type. The ex vivo response was dominated by HLA-C-restricted CMV-specific TCR beta clonotypes, which also provided the single most frequent clonotype in two of eight donors.

Sequencing was carried out with an Illumina HiSeq 1500. TCRdb trimmed the raw reads at Q25, called clones with MiXCR and kept productive beta chains. For every CDR3 protein sequence, its rows merge into one entry that carries the most common genes and DNA. This sample comprises about 920,000 distinct CDR3 sequences, approximately 31% of them detected only once. The ten largest make up around an eighth of the sample. This receptor was identified in a human donor in good health (CMV status not recorded). Some clones in this sample may be carry-over from other donors' samples. The chain joins TRBV20-1 to TRBJ2-7; TRBD1 might be the D gene, on 6 matching bases. Sample: cultured CD8+ T cells from PBMCs, taken from culture after CMV antigen stimulation. The DNA sequence is TGCAGTGCTAGGTCCTCCCGGGACATCGTCTACGAGCAGTACTTC. This yields the protein CSARSSRDIVYEQYF.